Listed below are T cell receptor beta chains from one sample, sequenced in a study of OX40 agonist ivuxolimab in advanced cancers. Repertoires were generated with immunoSEQ multiplex PCR, while TCRdb's copy carries only in-frame clones and drops some. Of some 65,000 clones in the sample, around 90% were seen once. Sequencing used CD4+ or CD8+ T cells sorted from blood, obtained in a trial of the OX40 agonist ivuxolimab. The receptor set was obtained from an adult with an advanced solid tumor such as melanoma, head and neck, liver or kidney cancer. Each CDR3 is given without its conserved first and last residue. Part of the rows lack a size; the others show once, few, many or a class for expanded clones.

V	size	J	CDR3
TRBV6-5	.	TRBJ1-2	ASSYEGQNYGYT
TRBV19	.	TRBJ2-1	ASSWEGSSYNEQF
TRBV7-3	.	TRBJ2-3	ASSWTSGTPTDTQY
TRBV7-9	.	TRBJ2-5	ASSLAGTGVRETQY
TRBV6-4	.	TRBJ2-7	ASSYGGDSYEQY
TRBV12-5	.	TRBJ2-1	ASGSSSSLGGTYNEQF
TRBV5-4	.	TRBJ1-4	ASSRDRAYEKLF
TRBV11-2	.	TRBJ2-1	ASSLASYNEQF
TRBV4-3	.	TRBJ2-1	ASSQEPDNEQF
TRBV29-1	once	TRBJ1-2	SDDQYGYT
TRBV7-2	.	TRBJ1-1	ASSLDRGTEAF
TRBV7-2	.	TRBJ2-3	ASSSSRTSGSSTDTQY
TRBV28	.	TRBJ2-3	ASSLSGGARVDTQY
TRBV15	.	TRBJ2-5	ATSKTGAGETQY
TRBV18	.	TRBJ2-7	ASSPYAGHLRAVQY
TRBV2	once	TRBJ2-5	ASMRAGVETQY
TRBV19	.	TRBJ1-5	ASSKAGGGNQPQH
TRBV27	once	TRBJ1-2	ASSLSAANLYGYT
TRBV5-4	few	TRBJ2-7	ASSLPGQGAYEQY
TRBV2	.	TRBJ1-1	ASMKTEVNTEAF
TRBV18	.	TRBJ1-3	ASSIPSSGNTIY
TRBV30	.	TRBJ1-5	AWSVQGGNQPQH
TRBV4-3	.	TRBJ1-6	ASSREAGTGSNSPLH
TRBV6-4	few	TRBJ2-2	ASSDRATGELF
TRBV28	once	TRBJ2-7	ASSFGRPYEQY
TRBV6-5	once	TRBJ2-7	AIQRGAYEQY
TRBV6-5	.	TRBJ2-2	ASSGDRRGELF